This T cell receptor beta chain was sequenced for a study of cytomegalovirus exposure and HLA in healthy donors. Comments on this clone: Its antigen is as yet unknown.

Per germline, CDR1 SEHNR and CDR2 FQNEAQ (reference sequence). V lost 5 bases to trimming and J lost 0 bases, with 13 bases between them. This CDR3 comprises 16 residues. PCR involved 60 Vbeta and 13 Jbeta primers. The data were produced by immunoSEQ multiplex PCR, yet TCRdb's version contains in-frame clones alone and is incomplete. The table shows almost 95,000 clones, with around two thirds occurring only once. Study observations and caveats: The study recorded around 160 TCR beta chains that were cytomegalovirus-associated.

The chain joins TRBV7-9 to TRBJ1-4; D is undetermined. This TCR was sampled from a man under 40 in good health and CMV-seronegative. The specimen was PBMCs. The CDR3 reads CASSHKSGATNEKLFF. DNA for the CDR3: TGTGCCAGCAGCCATAAAAGCGGGGCAACTAATGAAAAACTGTTTTTT.